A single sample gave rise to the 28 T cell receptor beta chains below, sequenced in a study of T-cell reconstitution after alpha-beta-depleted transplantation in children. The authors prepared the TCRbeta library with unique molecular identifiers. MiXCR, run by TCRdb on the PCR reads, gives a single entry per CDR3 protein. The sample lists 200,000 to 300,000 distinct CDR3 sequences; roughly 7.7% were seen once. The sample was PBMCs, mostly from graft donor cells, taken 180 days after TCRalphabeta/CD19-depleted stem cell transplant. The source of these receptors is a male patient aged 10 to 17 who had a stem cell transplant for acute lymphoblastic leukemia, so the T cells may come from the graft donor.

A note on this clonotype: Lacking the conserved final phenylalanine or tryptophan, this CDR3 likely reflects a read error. The CDR3 DNA reads as TGCAGTGCTAGGGGGTCTAGCGGCTCCTACGAGCAGTACTTA. Amino acids: CSARGSSGSYEQYL. The V and J genes are TRBV20-1 and TRBJ2-7; 7 bases agree with TRBD2. This CDR3 has 14 amino acids. The V segment lost 3 bases and the J segment 0 bases; nucleotides outside the gene matches: 5. Germline V lookup: CDR1 DFQATT, CDR2 SNEGSKA (reference sequence).

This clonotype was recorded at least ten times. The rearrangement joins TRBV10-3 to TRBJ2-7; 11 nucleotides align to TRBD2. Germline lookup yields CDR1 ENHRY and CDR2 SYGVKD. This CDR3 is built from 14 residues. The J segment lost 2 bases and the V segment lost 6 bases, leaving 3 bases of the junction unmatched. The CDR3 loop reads CAIRRLAGTYEQYF. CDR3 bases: TGTGCCATCAGACGACTAGCGGGAACCTACGAGCAGTACTTC.

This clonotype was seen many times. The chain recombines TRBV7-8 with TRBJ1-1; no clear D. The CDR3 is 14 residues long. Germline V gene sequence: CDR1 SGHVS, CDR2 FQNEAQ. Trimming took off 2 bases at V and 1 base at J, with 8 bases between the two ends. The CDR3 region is CASSLFKGNTEAFF. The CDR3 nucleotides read TGTGCCAGCAGCTTATTCAAGGGGAACACTGAAGCTTTCTTT.

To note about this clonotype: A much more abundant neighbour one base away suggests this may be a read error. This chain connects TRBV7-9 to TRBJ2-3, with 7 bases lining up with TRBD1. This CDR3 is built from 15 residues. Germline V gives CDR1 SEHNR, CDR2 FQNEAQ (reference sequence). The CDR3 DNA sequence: TGTGCCAGCATCCCTTTAGGGGGCAGGACAGATACGCATTATTTT. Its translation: CASIPLGGRTDTHYF.

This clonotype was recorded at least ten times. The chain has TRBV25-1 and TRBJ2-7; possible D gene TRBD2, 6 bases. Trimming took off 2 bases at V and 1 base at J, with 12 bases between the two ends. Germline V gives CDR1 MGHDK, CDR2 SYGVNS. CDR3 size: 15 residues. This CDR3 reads CASSERRDGSYEQYF. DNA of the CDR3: TGTGCCAGCAGTGAACGGCGGGACGGGTCCTACGAGCAGTACTTC.

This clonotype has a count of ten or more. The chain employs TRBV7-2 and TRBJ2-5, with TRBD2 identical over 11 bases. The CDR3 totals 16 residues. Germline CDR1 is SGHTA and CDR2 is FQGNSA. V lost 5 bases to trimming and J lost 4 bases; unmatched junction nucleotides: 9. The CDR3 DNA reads TGTGCCAGCAGCCCCGTAGCGGGGGGGCCTCGAGAGACCCAGTACTTC. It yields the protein CASSPVAGGPRETQYF.

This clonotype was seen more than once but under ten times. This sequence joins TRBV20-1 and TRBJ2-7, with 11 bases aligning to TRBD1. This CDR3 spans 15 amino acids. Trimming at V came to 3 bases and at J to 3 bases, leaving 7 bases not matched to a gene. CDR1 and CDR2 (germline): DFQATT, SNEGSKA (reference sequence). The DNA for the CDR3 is TGCAGTGCTAGGAGCGGCGGGACAGGGGGCTACGAGCAGTACTTC. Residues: CSARSGGTGGYEQYF.

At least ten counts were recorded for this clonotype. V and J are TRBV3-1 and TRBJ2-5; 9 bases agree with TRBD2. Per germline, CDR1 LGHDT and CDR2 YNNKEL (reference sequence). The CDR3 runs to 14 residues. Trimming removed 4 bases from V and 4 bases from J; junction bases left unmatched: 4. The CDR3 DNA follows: TGTGCCAGCAGCCTCCGGACTAGCGCAGAGACCCAGTACTTC. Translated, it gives CASSLRTSAETQYF.

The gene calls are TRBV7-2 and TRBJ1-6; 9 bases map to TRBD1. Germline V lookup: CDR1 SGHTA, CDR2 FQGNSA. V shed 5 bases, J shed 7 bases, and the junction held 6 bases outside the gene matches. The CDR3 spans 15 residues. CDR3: CASSTPGTGNSPLHF. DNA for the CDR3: TGTGCCAGCAGCACTCCTGGGACAGGGAATTCACCCCTCCACTTT.

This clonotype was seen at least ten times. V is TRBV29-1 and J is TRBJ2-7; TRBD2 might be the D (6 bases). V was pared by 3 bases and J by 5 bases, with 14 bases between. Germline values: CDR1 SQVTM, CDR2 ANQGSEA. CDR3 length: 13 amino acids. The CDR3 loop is CSVEGLGENEQYF. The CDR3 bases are TGCAGCGTTGAGGGACTGGGGGAGAACGAGCAGTACTTC.

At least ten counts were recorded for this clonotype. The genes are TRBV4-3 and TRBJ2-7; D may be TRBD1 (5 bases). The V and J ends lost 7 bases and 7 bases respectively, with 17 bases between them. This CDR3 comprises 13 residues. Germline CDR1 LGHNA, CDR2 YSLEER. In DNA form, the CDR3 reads TGCGCCAGCACCCGAGTAGACAGAAGGGAGCAGTACTTC. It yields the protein CASTRVDRREQYF.

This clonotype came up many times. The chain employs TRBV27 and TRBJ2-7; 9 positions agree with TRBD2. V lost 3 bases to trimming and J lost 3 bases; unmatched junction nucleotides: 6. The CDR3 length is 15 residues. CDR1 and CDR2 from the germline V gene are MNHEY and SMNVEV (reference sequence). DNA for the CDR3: TGTGCCAGCAGTTTCGGGCTAGCGGGACTCTACGAGCAGTACTTC. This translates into CASSFGLAGLYEQYF.

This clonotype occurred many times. CDR3 nucleotides: TGCGCCAGCAGCGCAGGACAGGGCGCGAGCTCCTACAATGAGCAGTTCTTC. This codes for CASSAGQGASSYNEQFF. The V call is TRBV5-1, the J call TRBJ2-1; TRBD1 aligns across 8 bases. The CDR3 has 17 residues. Germline CDR1 reads SGHRS; CDR2 reads YFSETQ. The J segment lost 0 bases and the V segment lost 4 bases, leaving 9 bases of the junction unmatched.

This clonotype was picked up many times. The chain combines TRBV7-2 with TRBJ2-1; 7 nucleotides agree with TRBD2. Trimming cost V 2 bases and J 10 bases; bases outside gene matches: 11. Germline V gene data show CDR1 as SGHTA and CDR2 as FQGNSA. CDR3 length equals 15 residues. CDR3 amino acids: CASSLRPTSAGEQFF. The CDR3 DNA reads TGTGCCAGCAGCTTACGCCCCACTAGCGCAGGCGAGCAGTTCTTC. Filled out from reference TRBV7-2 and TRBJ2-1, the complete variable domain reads GAGVSQSPSNKVTEKGKDVELRCDPISGHTALYWYRQSLGQGLEFLIYFQGNSAPDKSGLPSDRFSAERTGGSVSTLTIQRTQQEDSAVYLCASSLRPTSAGEQFFGPGTRLTVL.

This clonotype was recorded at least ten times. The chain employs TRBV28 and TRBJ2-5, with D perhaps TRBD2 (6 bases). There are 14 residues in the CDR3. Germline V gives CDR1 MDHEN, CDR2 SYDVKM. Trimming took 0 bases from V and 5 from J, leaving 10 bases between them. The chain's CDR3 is CASSLWEGPETQYF. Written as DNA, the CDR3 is TGTGCCAGCAGTTTATGGGAGGGGCCGGAGACCCAGTACTTC.

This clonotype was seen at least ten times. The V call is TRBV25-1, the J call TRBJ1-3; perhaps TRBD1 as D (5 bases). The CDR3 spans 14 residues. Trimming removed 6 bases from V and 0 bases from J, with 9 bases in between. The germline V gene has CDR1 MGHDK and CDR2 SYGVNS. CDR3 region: CASSLGTSGNTIYF. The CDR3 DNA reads TGTGCCAGCAGCCTCGGGACCTCTGGAAACACCATATATTTT.

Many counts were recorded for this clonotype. The chain's CDR3 is CASRSGGLGGNTIYF. In DNA form, the CDR3 reads TGTGCCAGCAGATCAGGGGGCCTGGGTGGAAACACCATATATTTT. This sequence joins TRBV12-3 or TRBV12-4 and TRBJ1-3; TRBD1 matches at 8 bases. The trim removed 6 bases at V and 3 bases at J, leaving 7 bases unmatched. The CDR3 extends over 15 amino acids.

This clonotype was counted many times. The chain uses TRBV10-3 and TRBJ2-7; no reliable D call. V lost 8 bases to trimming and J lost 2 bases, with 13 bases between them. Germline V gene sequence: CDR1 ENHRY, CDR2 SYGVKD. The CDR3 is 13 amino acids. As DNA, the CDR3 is TGTGCCATCGGGTCGGACGGACCCTACGAGCAGTACTTC. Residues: CAIGSDGPYEQYF.

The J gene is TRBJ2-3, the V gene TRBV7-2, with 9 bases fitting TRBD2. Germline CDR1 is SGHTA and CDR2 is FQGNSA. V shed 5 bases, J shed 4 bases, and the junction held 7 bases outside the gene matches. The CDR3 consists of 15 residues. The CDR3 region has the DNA TGTGCCAGCAGCCCAAAGCGGGGGGCTCCAGATACGCAGTATTTT. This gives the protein CASSPKRGAPDTQYF.

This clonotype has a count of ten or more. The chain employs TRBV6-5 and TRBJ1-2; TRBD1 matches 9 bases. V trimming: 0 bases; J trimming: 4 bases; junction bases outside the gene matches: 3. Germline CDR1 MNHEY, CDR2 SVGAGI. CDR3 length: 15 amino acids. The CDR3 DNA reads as TGTGCCAGCAGTTACTCCGGGACAGGGTTCTATGGCTACACCTTC. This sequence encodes CASSYSGTGFYGYTF.

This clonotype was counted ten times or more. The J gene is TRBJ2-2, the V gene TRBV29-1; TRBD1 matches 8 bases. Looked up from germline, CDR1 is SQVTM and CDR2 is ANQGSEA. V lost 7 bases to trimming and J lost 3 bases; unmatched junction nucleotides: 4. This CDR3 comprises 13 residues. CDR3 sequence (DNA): TGCAGCGCAGGACAGGGCGACACCGGGGAGCTGTTTTTT. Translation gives CSAGQGDTGELFF.

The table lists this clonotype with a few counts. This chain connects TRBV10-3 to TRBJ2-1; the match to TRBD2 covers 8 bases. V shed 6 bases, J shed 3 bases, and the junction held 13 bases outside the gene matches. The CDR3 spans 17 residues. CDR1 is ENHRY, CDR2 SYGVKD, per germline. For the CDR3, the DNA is TGTGCCATCAGGGCCCCCGGGGGGGGACGGTACTACAATGAGCAGTTCTTC. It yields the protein CAIRAPGGGRYYNEQFF.

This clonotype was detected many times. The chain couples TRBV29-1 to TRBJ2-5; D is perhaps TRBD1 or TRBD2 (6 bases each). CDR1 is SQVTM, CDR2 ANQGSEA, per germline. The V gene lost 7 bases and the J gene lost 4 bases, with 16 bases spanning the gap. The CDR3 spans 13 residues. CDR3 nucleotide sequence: TGCAGCGCTCTGGGGGGCCTCGTAGAGACCCAGTACTTC. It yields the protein CSALGGLVETQYF.

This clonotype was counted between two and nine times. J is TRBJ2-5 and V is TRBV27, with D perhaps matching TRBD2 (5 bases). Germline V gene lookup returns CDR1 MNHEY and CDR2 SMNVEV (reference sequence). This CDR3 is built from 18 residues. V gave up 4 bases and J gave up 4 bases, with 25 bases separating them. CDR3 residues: CASSSLSRWERGPETQYF. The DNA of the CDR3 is TGTGCCAGCAGTTCCTTATCCCGTTGGGAGCGAGGGCCAGAGACCCAGTACTTC.

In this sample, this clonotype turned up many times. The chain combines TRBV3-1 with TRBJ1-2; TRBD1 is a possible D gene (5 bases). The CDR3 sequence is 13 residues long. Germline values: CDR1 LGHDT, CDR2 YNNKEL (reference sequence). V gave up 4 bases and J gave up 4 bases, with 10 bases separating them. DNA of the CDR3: TGTGCCAGCAGCCCCGGGACGGCCTATGGCTACACCTTC. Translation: CASSPGTAYGYTF. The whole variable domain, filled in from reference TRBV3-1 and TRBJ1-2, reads DTAVSQTPKYLVTQMGNDKSIKCEQNLGHDTMYWYKQDSKKFLKIMFSYNNKELIINETVPNRFSPKSPDKAHLNLHINSLELGDSAVYFCASSPGTAYGYTFGSGTRLTVV.

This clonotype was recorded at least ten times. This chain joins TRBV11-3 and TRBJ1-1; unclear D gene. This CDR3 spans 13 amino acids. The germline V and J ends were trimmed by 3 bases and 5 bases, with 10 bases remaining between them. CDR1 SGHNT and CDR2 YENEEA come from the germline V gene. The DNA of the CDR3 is TGTGCCAGCAGCTTTTCCCCAAAGACTGAAGCTTTCTTT. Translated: CASSFSPKTEAFF.

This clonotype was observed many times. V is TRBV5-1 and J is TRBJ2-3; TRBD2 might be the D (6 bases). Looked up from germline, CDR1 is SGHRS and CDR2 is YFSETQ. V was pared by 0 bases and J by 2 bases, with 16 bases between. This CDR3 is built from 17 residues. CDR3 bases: TGCGCCAGCAGCTTGGCCCCCCGCGGAGGGACCACAGATACGCAGTATTTT. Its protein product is CASSLAPRGGTTDTQYF.

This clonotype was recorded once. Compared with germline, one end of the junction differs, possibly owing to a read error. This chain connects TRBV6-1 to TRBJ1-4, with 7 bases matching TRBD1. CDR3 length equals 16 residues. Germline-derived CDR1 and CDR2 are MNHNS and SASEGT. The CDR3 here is CASSRRDSRLGEKLIF. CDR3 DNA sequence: TGTGCCAGCAGCCGCCGGGACAGTCGATTGGGTGAAAAACTGATTTTT.